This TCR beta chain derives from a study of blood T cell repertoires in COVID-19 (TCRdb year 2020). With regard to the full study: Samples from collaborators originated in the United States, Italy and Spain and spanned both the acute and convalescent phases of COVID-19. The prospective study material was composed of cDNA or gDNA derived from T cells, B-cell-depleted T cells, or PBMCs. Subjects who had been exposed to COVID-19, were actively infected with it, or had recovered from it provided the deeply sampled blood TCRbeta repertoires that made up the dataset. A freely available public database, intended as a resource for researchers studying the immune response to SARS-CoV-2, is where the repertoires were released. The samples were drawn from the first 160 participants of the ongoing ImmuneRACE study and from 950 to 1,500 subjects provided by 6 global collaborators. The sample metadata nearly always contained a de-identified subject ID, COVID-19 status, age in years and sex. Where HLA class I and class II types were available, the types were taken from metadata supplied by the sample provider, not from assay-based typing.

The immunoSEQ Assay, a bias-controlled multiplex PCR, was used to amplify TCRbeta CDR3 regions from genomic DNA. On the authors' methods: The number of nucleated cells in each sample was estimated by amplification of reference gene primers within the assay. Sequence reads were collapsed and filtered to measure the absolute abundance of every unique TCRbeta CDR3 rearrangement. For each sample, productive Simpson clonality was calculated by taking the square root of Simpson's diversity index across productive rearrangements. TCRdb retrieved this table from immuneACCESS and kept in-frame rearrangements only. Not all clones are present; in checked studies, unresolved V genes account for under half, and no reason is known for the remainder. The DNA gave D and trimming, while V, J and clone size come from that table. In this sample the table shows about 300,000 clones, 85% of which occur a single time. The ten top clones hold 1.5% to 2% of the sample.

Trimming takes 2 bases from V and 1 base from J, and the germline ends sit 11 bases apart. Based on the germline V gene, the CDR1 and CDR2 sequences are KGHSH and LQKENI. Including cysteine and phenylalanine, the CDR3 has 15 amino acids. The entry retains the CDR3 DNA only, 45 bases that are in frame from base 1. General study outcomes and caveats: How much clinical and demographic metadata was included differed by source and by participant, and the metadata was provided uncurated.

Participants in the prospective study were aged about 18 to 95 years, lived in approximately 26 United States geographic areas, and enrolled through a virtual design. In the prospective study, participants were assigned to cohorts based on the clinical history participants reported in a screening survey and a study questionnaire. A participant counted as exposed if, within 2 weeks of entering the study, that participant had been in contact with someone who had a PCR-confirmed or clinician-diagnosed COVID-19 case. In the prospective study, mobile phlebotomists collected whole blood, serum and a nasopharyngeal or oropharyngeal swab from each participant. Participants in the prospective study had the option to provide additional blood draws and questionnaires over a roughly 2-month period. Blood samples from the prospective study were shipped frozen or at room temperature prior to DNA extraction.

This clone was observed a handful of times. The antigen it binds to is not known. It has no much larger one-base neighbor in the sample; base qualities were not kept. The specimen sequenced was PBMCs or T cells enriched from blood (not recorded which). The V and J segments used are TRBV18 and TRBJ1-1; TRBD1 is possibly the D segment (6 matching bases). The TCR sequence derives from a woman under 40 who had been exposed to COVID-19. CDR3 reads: CASSPNRVGNTEAFF. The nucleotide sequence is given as TGTGCCAGCTCACCAAACAGGGTGGGGAACACTGAAGCTTTCTTT.